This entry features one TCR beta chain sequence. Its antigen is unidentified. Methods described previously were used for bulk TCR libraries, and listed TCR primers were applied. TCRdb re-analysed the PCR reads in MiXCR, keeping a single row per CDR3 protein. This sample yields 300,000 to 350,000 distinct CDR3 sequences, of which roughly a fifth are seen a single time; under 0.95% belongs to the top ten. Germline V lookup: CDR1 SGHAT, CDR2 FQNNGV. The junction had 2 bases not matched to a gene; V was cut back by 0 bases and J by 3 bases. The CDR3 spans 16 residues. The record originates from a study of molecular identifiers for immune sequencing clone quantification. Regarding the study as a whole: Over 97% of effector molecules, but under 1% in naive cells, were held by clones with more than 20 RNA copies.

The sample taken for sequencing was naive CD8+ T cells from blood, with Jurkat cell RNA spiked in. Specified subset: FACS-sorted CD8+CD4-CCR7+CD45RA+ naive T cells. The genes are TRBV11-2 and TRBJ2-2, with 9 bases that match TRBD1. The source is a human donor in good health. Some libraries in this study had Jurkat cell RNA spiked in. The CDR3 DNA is TGTGCCAGCAGCTTAGACCGGGACAGGGACACCGGGGAGCTGTTTTTT. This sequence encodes CASSLDRDRDTGELFF.